Sequencing of this T cell receptor (beta chain) was carried out in a study of post-analysis software for immune sequencing data. Built from TCR beta cDNA, the libraries had unique molecular identifiers in them. Each CDR3 protein gets one entry after TCRdb re-called the PCR reads with MiXCR. The sample contains around 260,000 distinct CDR3 sequences, 36% of which appear only once. Study-level findings and limits: Controls showed lower frequencies than patients for several TRBV segments, and TRBV5-6, TRBV5-1 and TRBV20-1 were among these. There was significantly lower normalized Chao1 diversity in multiple sclerosis patients than in controls.

This clonotype was detected ten times or more. Antigen specificity is unknown. The CDR3 has 14 residues. V was pared by 3 bases and J by 7 bases, with 7 bases of the junction left unmatched. Germline CDR1 is SGHRS and CDR2 is YFSETQ. The V and J genes are TRBV5-1 and TRBJ1-2; 9 bases are shared with TRBD1. The sample taken for sequencing was blood. The source of this sequence is a girl between 5 and 17 years old with multiple sclerosis. CDR3: CASSSLDRGPGYTF. The CDR3 DNA is TGCGCCAGCAGCTCGTTGGACAGGGGACCTGGCTACACCTTC.